A selection of T cell receptor beta chains follows, all from one sample in a study of graft-versus-host responses after intestinal transplantation. Their cognate antigens are unknown. Only in-frame clones appear in the TCRdb table, and some are missing; sequencing was by immunoSEQ multiplex PCR. The sample has around 67,000 clones; roughly 84% are singletons. This specimen was unstimulated CD4+ T cells sorted from spleen or lymph node cells, taken before transplant. Source of these receptors: a human donor who was the organ donor for an intestinal transplant. Both conserved end residues are part of each CDR3. A D gene is named only where the DNA matches it firmly. Rows give clone size only sometimes, using once, few, many, or a class for an expanded clone.

cdr3_aa cdr3_nt j_call d_call clone_size v_call
CASSFGRPTGTGELFF TGTGCCAGCAGTTTTGGCCGACCTACGGGCACCGGGGAGCTGTTTTTT TRBJ2-2 NA NA TRBV27
CASSSEITGEPLHF TGTGCCAGCAGTTCCGAAATAACAGGGGAACCCCTCCACTTT TRBJ1-6 TRBD1 NA TRBV28
CASSGGASNEQFF TGTGCCAGTAGTGGGGGGGCCTCCAATGAGCAGTTCTTC TRBJ2-1 NA NA TRBV19
CAISDPLRGAPLHF TGTGCCATCAGCGACCCCTTGCGGGGAGCACCCCTCCACTTT TRBJ1-6 NA NA TRBV10-3
CASSLGGTTDTQYF TGTGCCAGCAGCCTAGGCGGGACTACAGATACGCAGTATTTT TRBJ2-3 NA NA TRBV7-2
CASRRTGAETQYF TGTGCCAGCAGACGGACAGGGGCAGAGACCCAGTACTTC TRBJ2-5 TRBD1 NA TRBV7-2
CASSEIVSSNEKLFF TGTGCCAGCAGTGAAATTGTTAGCTCTAATGAAAAACTGTTTTTT TRBJ1-4 NA once TRBV6-1
CASSPSQGAGTEAFF TGTGCCAGCAGTCCTTCACAGGGGGCGGGTACTGAAGCTTTCTTT TRBJ1-1 TRBD1 NA TRBV2
CASSILAGGLGETQYF TGTGCCAGCAGCATACTAGCGGGGGGGCTGGGGGAGACCCAGTACTTC TRBJ2-5 TRBD2 NA TRBV7-2
CASSFVGGGTEAFF TGTGCCAGCAGTTTCGTAGGGGGCGGGACTGAAGCTTTCTTT TRBJ1-1 TRBD1 NA TRBV28
CASSDSTSGNQPQHF TGTGCCAGCAGTGACTCGACATCGGGAAATCAGCCCCAGCATTTT TRBJ1-5 NA once TRBV25-1
CASSEYWRENSTNEKLFF TGTGCCAGCAGTGAATATTGGAGGGAGAACTCAACTAATGAAAAACTGTTTTTT TRBJ1-4 NA NA TRBV25-1
CASRGTQYSNQPQHF TGTGCCAGCAGAGGGACACAATATAGCAATCAGCCCCAGCATTTT TRBJ1-5 NA NA TRBV28
CASSFDRGLATGELFF TGCGCCAGCAGCTTCGACAGGGGCCTGGCCACCGGGGAGCTGTTTTTT TRBJ2-2 TRBD1 NA TRBV5-1
CASSPLAGRDNEQFF TGCGCCAGCAGCCCACTAGCGGGCAGGGACAATGAGCAGTTCTTC TRBJ2-1 TRBD2 NA TRBV5-1
CASSVWWTGGSSVTDTQYF TGTGCCAGCAGTGTCTGGTGGACAGGGGGCTCCTCTGTCACAGATACGCAGTATTTT TRBJ2-3 TRBD1 NA TRBV28
CASSLTGDYGYTF TGTGCCAGCAGTCTGACAGGGGACTATGGCTACACCTTC TRBJ1-2 TRBD1 NA TRBV6-1
CASSETGVASEAFF TGTGCCAGCAGCGAGACAGGAGTTGCATCTGAAGCTTTCTTT TRBJ1-1 NA NA TRBV9
CASSLAGGPGETQYF TGCGCCAGCAGCTTGGCGGGGGGGCCCGGGGAGACCCAGTACTTC TRBJ2-5 TRBD2 NA TRBV5-1
CASSLGTGGGYTF TGTGCCAGCAGTTTAGGGACAGGTGGTGGCTACACCTTC TRBJ1-2 TRBD1 NA TRBV6-4
CASSLRGEGYGYTF TGCGCCAGCAGCTTGAGAGGGGAGGGCTATGGCTACACCTTC TRBJ1-2 NA NA TRBV5-1
CASSPYTGNGQPQHF TGTGCCAGCAGTCCATATACAGGAAATGGTCAGCCCCAGCATTTT TRBJ1-5 NA NA TRBV28
CASRAGPEAFF TGTGCCAGCAGAGCAGGGCCTGAAGCTTTCTTT TRBJ1-1 NA NA TRBV6-5
CASSITGKDEKLFF TGTGCCAGTAGTATTACGGGAAAGGACGAAAAACTGTTTTTT TRBJ1-4 NA NA TRBV19
CASSPPRSNGYTF TGTGCCAGCAGTCCACCGAGGTCTAATGGCTACACCTTC TRBJ1-2 NA NA TRBV28
CASSTSGRQPQHF TGTGCCAGCAGTACCAGTGGGCGTCAGCCCCAGCATTTT TRBJ1-5 NA few TRBV6-1
CASSFMSDNNSPLHF TGTGCCAGCAGCTTCATGTCGGACAATAATTCACCCCTCCACTTT TRBJ1-6 NA NA TRBV7-6
CASSSPTGGNEKLFF TGTGCCAGCAGTTCCCCTACAGGGGGAAACGAAAAACTGTTTTTT TRBJ1-4 TRBD1 NA TRBV28
CASSERAGFPQYF TGTGCCAGCAGTGAGCGGGCGGGCTTCCCGCAGTATTTT TRBJ2-3 NA NA TRBV6-1
CASSLAGEAFF TGTGCCAGCAGCTTGGCCGGTGAAGCTTTCTTT TRBJ1-1 NA few TRBV5-4
CASSFFGGTSNQPQHF TGTGCCAGCAGCTTTTTTGGGGGCACGAGCAATCAGCCCCAGCATTTT TRBJ1-5 NA NA TRBV7-2
CASSSGASNEKLFF TGTGCCAGCTCATCAGGGGCATCTAATGAAAAACTGTTTTTT TRBJ1-4 NA NA TRBV18
CASSETGRNEKLFF TGTGCCAGCAGTGAAACAGGACGTAATGAAAAACTGTTTTTT TRBJ1-4 NA NA TRBV6-1
CASSLDQGIPYGYTF TGTGCCAGCAGCTTAGACCAGGGGATCCCCTATGGCTACACCTTC TRBJ1-2 NA NA TRBV11-2
CASSRNLASPYF TGTGCCAGCAGCCGAAATCTGGCCAGTCCCTATTTT TRBJ2-3 NA NA TRBV11-2
CASRYVESQPQHF TGTGCCAGCAGATACGTCGAGTCTCAGCCCCAGCATTTT TRBJ1-5 NA NA TRBV6-1
CASRYTGGGETQYF TGCGCCAGCAGATATACAGGGGGCGGGGAGACCCAGTACTTC TRBJ2-5 TRBD1 NA TRBV5-1
CASSLLAGETQYF TGCGCCAGCAGCTTACTAGCGGGAGAGACCCAGTACTTC TRBJ2-5 TRBD2 NA TRBV5-1
CASSPGQVNTEAFF TGTGCCAGCAGCCCCGGACAGGTGAACACTGAAGCTTTCTTT TRBJ1-1 TRBD1 NA TRBV7-2
CASSLVSGSGANVLTF TGTGCCAGCAGCTTAGTCAGCGGCTCTGGGGCCAACGTCCTGACTTTC TRBJ2-6 NA NA TRBV7-8
CASSFTGVANTEAFF TGCGCCAGCAGCTTTACAGGGGTGGCGAACACTGAAGCTTTCTTT TRBJ1-1 TRBD1 NA TRBV5-1
CASSPIAGELFF TGTGCCAGCAGCCCTATTGCCGGGGAGCTGTTTTTT TRBJ2-2 NA NA TRBV7-3
CASSDGPGELFF TGTGCCAGCAGCGATGGGCCCGGGGAGCTGTTTTTT TRBJ2-2 NA once TRBV9
CASSLGQINEKLFF TGTGCCAGCAGCCTGGGACAGATTAATGAAAAACTGTTTTTT TRBJ1-4 TRBD1 NA TRBV7-9
CASGWSYRENQPQHF TGTGCCAGCGGGTGGAGTTACAGGGAAAATCAGCCCCAGCATTTT TRBJ1-5 NA NA TRBV28
CASSLDRGTETQYF TGTGCTAGCAGCTTGGACAGGGGAACAGAGACCCAGTACTTC TRBJ2-5 TRBD1 few TRBV7-7
CASSPHGETQYF TGTGCCAGCAGTCCCCACGGTGAGACCCAGTACTTC TRBJ2-5 NA once TRBV7-9
CASNHRDRLVSSNQPQHF TGTGCCAGTAACCATAGGGACAGGCTCGTATCTAGCAATCAGCCCCAGCATTTT TRBJ1-5 TRBD1 once TRBV19